Listed below are T cell receptor beta chains from one sample, sequenced in a study of T cell responses to AZD1222 COVID-19 vaccine. This table comes from immunoSEQ multiplex PCR, and its TCRdb copy is limited to in-frame clones, with some not included. Here the sample spans about 140,000 clones, around 90% being singletons. This sample comprised peripheral blood, obtained on day 0 of AZD1222 vaccination. Receptor source: an adult in good health. Each CDR3 is given with its conserved first and last residue. Each record gives: V gene, D gene, J gene, CDR3 protein. The D gene is left open where the match is weak.

>TRBV5-4|-|TRBJ1-1
CASSLVGVTEAFF
>TRBV5-6|-|TRBJ2-5
CASSLVQTQETQYF
>TRBV7-2|-|TRBJ2-5
CASSTRRETQYF
>TRBV28|-|TRBJ1-5
CASSFSNQPQHF
>TRBV27|-|TRBJ1-1
CASSLFAGVNTEAFF
>TRBV12-3/TRBV12-4|-|TRBJ1-1
CASSSRENEAFF
>TRBV25-1|-|TRBJ2-7
CASSGQNYEQYF
>TRBV18|TRBD1|TRBJ2-1
CASFRTGTNNEQFF
>TRBV4-1|TRBD2|TRBJ2-1
CASSQLAGVQNEQFF
>TRBV5-6|-|TRBJ1-2
CASSFTGQYGYTF
>TRBV5-4|-|TRBJ2-3
CASSLVEGGKTQYF
>TRBV24-1|TRBD1|TRBJ2-1
CATSDWRTGTYNEQFF
>TRBV5-1|-|TRBJ2-2
CASSFMVDTGELFF
>TRBV28|TRBD1|TRBJ1-2
CASSLTGEGYTF
>TRBV9|TRBD1|TRBJ1-2
CASSPQGGGYGYTF
>TRBV6-5|TRBD1|TRBJ1-2
CASSGGQTYGYTF
>TRBV11-3|TRBD2|TRBJ2-5
CASSKRAIAGGETQYF
>TRBV28|-|TRBJ1-6
CAESSYNSPLHF
>TRBV3-1/TRBV3-2|-|TRBJ1-2
CASRGVDYGYTF
>TRBV2|-|TRBJ2-2
CASSNLGTGELFF
>TRBV27|TRBD1|TRBJ2-7
CASSLPPGQGIREQYF
>TRBV14|-|TRBJ1-4
CASSPTLGHEKLFF
>TRBV10-2|-|TRBJ1-5
CASGYNGQPQHF
>TRBV9|-|TRBJ2-7
CASSRGRASYEQYF
>TRBV6-2/TRBV6-3|-|TRBJ2-1
CASSFRPSQATYNEQFF
>TRBV5-1|TRBD1|TRBJ1-4
CASSLTGTAEEKLFF
>TRBV28|-|TRBJ2-6
CASSSPRDLGGANVLTF
>TRBV9|-|TRBJ2-1
CASSATVNSYNEQFF
>TRBV9|TRBD2|TRBJ2-1
CASSVYGGGNEQFF
>TRBV4-3|-|TRBJ1-1
CASSRHREGTEAFF
>TRBV11-3|TRBD1|TRBJ2-3
CASEGQATDTQYF
>TRBV5-1|-|TRBJ1-1
CASSRNREVGTEAFF
>TRBV12-3/TRBV12-4|-|TRBJ2-5
CASSLPSQETQYF
>TRBV11-2|-|TRBJ1-2
CASTPTVGSGYTF
>TRBV10-3|-|TRBJ1-4
CAISESRQRNEKLFF
>TRBV15|-|TRBJ2-1
CATSRQGTYNEQFF
>TRBV5-1|TRBD1|TRBJ2-2
CASSTGTGHTGELFF
>TRBV14|-|TRBJ1-1
CASSQLTVTAEAFF
>TRBV6-5|-|TRBJ1-3
CASTRTGDSGNTIYF